These 2 T cell receptor beta chains share one sample of origin, sequenced in a study of T cell changes during pregnancy in multiple sclerosis. Only in-frame clones appear in the TCRdb table, and some are missing; sequencing was by immunoSEQ multiplex PCR. The sample has under 55,000 clones, 94% seen once. This material consisted of CD4+ T cells from peripheral blood mononuclear cells, taken in the third trimester of pregnancy. All receptors come from a female donor with multiple sclerosis, enrolled in a pregnancy study.

V is TRBV7-2 and J is TRBJ2-3; D may be TRBD2 (6 bases). V dropped 5 bases and J dropped 4 bases, with 19 bases sitting between them. Germline-derived CDR1 and CDR2 are SGHTA and FQGNSA. This CDR3 is built from 16 residues. This CDR3 reads CASSRETGKRADTQYF. CDR3 coding DNA: TGTGCCAGCAGCCGCGAAACGGGAAAGCGGGCAGATACGCAGTATTTT.

This clone was observed once. The V call is TRBV6-6, the J call TRBJ1-2; 7 bases match TRBD1. The CDR3 runs to 14 residues. Per the germline V gene, CDR1 is MNHNY and CDR2 is SVGAGI (reference sequence). Germline trimming cut 2 bases from V and 6 bases from J; bases unmatched to any gene: 6. The CDR3 DNA is TGTGCCAGCAGTTACGTACAGGGGAACCATGGCTACACCTTC. Protein product: CASSYVQGNHGYTF.